Sequencing of this TCR beta chain was carried out in a study of T cells in Graves' hyperthyroidism and ophthalmopathy. Amplification of TCR beta CDR3 regions was performed using RNA transcripts as template. Carried out on the TCR CDR3, a first-round RT-PCR used the HTBI primer set. One entry per CDR3 protein results from TCRdb running MiXCR on the multiplex PCR reads. The sample holds over 150,000 distinct CDR3 sequences; approximately 15% are singletons and the top ten take roughly 32%. There are many counts of this clonotype. Material: blood. The TCR comes from a woman in her forties or fifties with Graves' hyperthyroidism.

CDR3 sequence: CASRRTGNYGYTF. CDR3 DNA: TGTGCCAGCAGAAGGACAGGGAACTATGGCTACACCTTC. The chain combines TRBV13 with TRBJ1-2; 8 bases are shared with TRBD1. Germline-derived CDR1 and CDR2 are PRHDT and FYEKMQ (reference sequence). V lost 6 bases to trimming and J lost 2 bases; unmatched junction nucleotides: 2. The CDR3 totals 13 residues.